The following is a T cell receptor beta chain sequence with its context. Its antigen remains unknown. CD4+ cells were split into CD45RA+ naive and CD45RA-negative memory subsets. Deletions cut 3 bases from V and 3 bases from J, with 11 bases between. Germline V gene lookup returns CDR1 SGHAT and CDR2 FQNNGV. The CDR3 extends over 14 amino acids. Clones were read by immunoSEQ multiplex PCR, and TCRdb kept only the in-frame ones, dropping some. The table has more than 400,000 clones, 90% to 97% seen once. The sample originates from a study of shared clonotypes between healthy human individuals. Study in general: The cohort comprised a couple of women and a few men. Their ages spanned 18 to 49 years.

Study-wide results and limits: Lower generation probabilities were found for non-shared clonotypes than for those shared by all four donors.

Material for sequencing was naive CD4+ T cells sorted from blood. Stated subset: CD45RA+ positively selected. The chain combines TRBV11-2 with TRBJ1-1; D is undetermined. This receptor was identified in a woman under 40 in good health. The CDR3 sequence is CASSFNWMYTEAFF. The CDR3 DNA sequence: TGTGCCAGCAGCTTTAACTGGATGTACACTGAAGCTTTCTTT. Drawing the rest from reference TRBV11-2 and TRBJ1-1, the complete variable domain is EAGVAQSPRYKIIEKRQSVAFWCNPISGHATLYWYQQILGQGPKLLIQFQNNGVVDDSQLPKDRFSAERLKGVDSTLKIQPAKLEDSAVYLCASSFNWMYTEAFFGQGTRLTVV.